The present T cell receptor (beta chain) was sequenced within a study of T cell clonality in common variable immunodeficiency. Findings and limits, study-wide: The cause of increased CVID clonality remains unclear without subpopulation sequencing. In common variable immunodeficiency, TCR beta chains reportedly carried fewer deletions and N-nucleotide insertions.

This clone showed up many times. Its antigen is not known. Equal genomic DNA amounts from CVID and control samples were sequenced. Clones were sequenced by immunoSEQ multiplex PCR, and TCRdb holds only the in-frame ones, with some missing. The profile covers tens of thousands of clones, none occurring a single time. Caucasian heritage predominated among both patients and controls. The sequence was collected from a person aged 18-70 years in good health. Sequencing input: peripheral blood mononuclear cells.

The covered CDR3 bases are TGTGCCAGCTCACTCGGTGCGGCGGCTGAA. It is translated as CASSLGAAAE. In full, the CDR3 is CASSLGAAAEAFF. The V and J genes are TRBV18 and TRBJ1-1; D is unresolved. Read data end 3 residues before the CDR3 end; the end is taken from the germline J gene. Trimming left V 4 bases short and J 6 bases short, with 12 bases between. This CDR3 is built from 13 residues. From germline, CDR1 is KGHSH and CDR2 LQKENI. Full variable domain (remainder filled in from reference TRBV18 and TRBJ1-1): NAGVMQNPRHLVRRRGQEARLRCSPMKGHSHVYWYRQLPEEGLKFMVYLQKENIIDESGMPKERFSAEFPKEGPSILRIQQVVRGDSAAYFCASSLGAAAEAFFGQGTRLTVV.